Following are 30 T cell receptor beta chains from one sample sequenced in a study of PD-1 blockade in mismatch repair-deficient tumors. Using immunoSEQ multiplex PCR, the repertoire was profiled, and TCRdb retains in-frame clones only, with some absent. Among around 40,000 clones listed, approximately 80% were seen once. Sequenced material: PBMCs, taken 38 to 40 weeks after starting pembrolizumab. Receptors were obtained from an adult with mismatch repair-deficient cancer.

The genes are TRBV9 and TRBJ1-4; TRBD1 matches 8 bases. Trimming took 3 bases from V and 14 from J; bases not matched to a gene: 9. The length of the CDR3 is 13 residues. Looked up from germline, CDR1 is SGDLS and CDR2 is YYNGEE. CDR3 loop: CASSAKTTGALFF. CDR3 nucleotide sequence: TGTGCCAGCAGCGCCAAGACGACAGGGGCGCTGTTTTTT.

This chain connects TRBV28 to TRBJ1-5; D possibly corresponds to TRBD1 (6 bases). This CDR3 has 14 amino acids. The germline gives CDR1 MDHEN, CDR2 SYDVKM. V was pared by 8 bases and J by 4 bases, with 15 bases between. The CDR3 protein is CASRSGQINQPQHF. CDR3 DNA sequence: TGTGCCAGCCGTTCCGGACAGATTAATCAGCCCCAGCATTTT.

The genes are TRBV10-3 and TRBJ1-4; unclear D gene. Trimming cost V 2 bases and J 1 base, with 5 bases left between them. CDR1 and CDR2 from the germline V gene are ENHRY and SYGVKD. The CDR3 covers 14 residues. As DNA, the CDR3 is TGTGCCATCAGTGAGGGGCAAACTAATGAAAAACTGTTTTTT. It codes for CAISEGQTNEKLFF.

V usage is TRBV13 and J usage is TRBJ2-1, with 8 bases fitting TRBD2. Germline CDR1 is PRHDT and CDR2 is FYEKMQ (reference sequence). CDR3 length: 16 amino acids. With V trimmed by 3 bases and J by 4 bases, 8 bases remained unmatched. CDR3 loop: CASSLRGAADYNEQFF. In DNA, the CDR3 is TGTGCCAGCAGCTTGCGGGGGGCGGCGGATTACAATGAGCAGTTCTTC. The full variable domain, completed using reference TRBV13 and TRBJ2-1, is AAGVIQSPRHLIKEKRETATLKCYPIPRHDTVYWYQQGPGQDPQFLISFYEKMQSDKGSIPDRFSAQQFSDYHSELNMSSLELGDSALYFCASSLRGAADYNEQFFGPGTRLTVL.

The chain recombines TRBV14 with TRBJ1-5; D remains unclear. V shed 4 bases and J shed 2 bases, with 24 bases lying between them. Germline lookup yields CDR1 SGHDN and CDR2 FVKESK. CDR3 length: 19 amino acids. CDR3 nucleotides: TGTGCCAGCAGCCGCCGGATGGGTACCCAGATTCTAGGCAATCAGCCCCAGCATTTT. Translation gives CASSRRMGTQILGNQPQHF. The full variable domain, completed using reference TRBV14 and TRBJ1-5, is EAGVTQFPSHSVIEKGQTVTLRCDPISGHDNLYWYRRVMGKEIKFLLHFVKESKQDESGMPNNRFLAERTGGTYSTLKVQPAELEDSGVYFCASSRRMGTQILGNQPQHFGDGTRLSIL.

This chain joins TRBV18 and TRBJ2-2, with TRBD2 identical over 13 bases. This CDR3 region has 19 residues. Per germline, CDR1 KGHSH and CDR2 LQKENI. V trimming: 2 bases; J trimming: 6 bases; junction bases outside the gene matches: 12. The CDR3 here is CASSPSLGLAGEGAGELFF. DNA for the CDR3: TGTGCCAGCTCACCAAGCCTAGGACTAGCGGGAGAAGGAGCCGGGGAGCTGTTTTTT.

The rearrangement uses TRBV29-1 and TRBJ2-5; tentatively, D is TRBD2 (5 bases). Trimming took off 4 bases at V and 5 bases at J, with 14 bases between the two ends. CDR1 is SQVTM, CDR2 ANQGSEA, per germline. This CDR3 is built from 13 residues. The CDR3 here is CSVGLRGGETQYF. In DNA, the CDR3 is TGCAGCGTTGGCCTCCGGGGTGGGGAGACCCAGTACTTC. Combining the CDR3 with reference TRBV29-1 and TRBJ2-5 gives the whole variable domain SAVISQKPSRDICQRGTSLTIQCQVDSQVTMMFWYRQQPGQSLTLIATANQGSEATYESGFVIDKFPISRPNLTFSTLTVSNMSPEDSSIYLCSVGLRGGETQYFGPGTRLLVL.

This chain connects TRBV11-1 to TRBJ2-7; the D gene is possibly TRBD1 (5 bases). The CDR3 is 15 amino acids. Trimming took off 1 base at V and 0 bases at J, with 10 bases between the two ends. Per the germline V gene, CDR1 is SGHAT and CDR2 is FQDESV (reference sequence). CDR3 nucleotide sequence: TGTGCCAGCAGCTTAGTACAGGCGAGCTCCTACGAGCAGTACTTC. It specifies CASSLVQASSYEQYF.

The J gene is TRBJ1-1, the V gene TRBV6-1, with TRBD1 identical over 7 bases. Trimming at V came to 6 bases and at J to 1 base, leaving 5 bases not matched to a gene. Germline V gene data show CDR1 as MNHNS and CDR2 as SASEGT. The CDR3 covers 14 residues. In DNA form, the CDR3 reads TGTGCCAGCAGCGACAGGGTAAAGAACACTGAAGCTTTCTTT. Translated, it gives CASSDRVKNTEAFF.

The chain joins TRBV11-3 to TRBJ2-2; tentatively, D is TRBD1 (5 bases). CDR1 is SGHNT and CDR2 is YENEEA in the germline V gene. The CDR3 has 11 amino acids. The ends were cut back, 6 bases at V and 7 bases at J, with 6 bases in the middle. The CDR3 region is CASSTGGELFF. CDR3 coding DNA: TGTGCCAGCAGTACAGGCGGGGAGCTGTTTTTT.

For the CDR3, the DNA is TGCGCCAGCCGAACTGGGACTAGCGGGAGTGAGGGGGAGCTGTTTTTT. It encodes CASRTGTSGSEGELFF. This chain connects TRBV10-2 to TRBJ2-2; the match to TRBD2 covers 14 bases. There are 16 residues in the CDR3. Germline CDR1 reads WSHSY; CDR2 reads SAAADI. V lost 8 bases, J lost 8 bases, and 10 bases stayed unmatched.

V is TRBV6-5 and J is TRBJ2-3, with D maybe TRBD1 (5 bases). This CDR3 is 15 amino acids long. CDR1 and CDR2 (germline): MNHEY, SVGAGI. Trimming pared 2 bases from V and 1 base from J, leaving 10 bases between. CDR3 sequence: CASSYRTGRTDTQYF. DNA of the CDR3: TGTGCCAGCAGTTACCGAACAGGCCGCACAGATACGCAGTATTTT.

J is TRBJ1-1 and V is TRBV7-3; 10 bases agree with TRBD1. Trimming at V came to 5 bases and at J to 5 bases, leaving 5 bases not matched to a gene. The CDR3 loop spans 14 amino acids. CDR1 and CDR2 (germline): SGHTA, FQGTGA. Here the CDR3 DNA reads TGTGCCAGCAGCCCCGGGACAGGGGAAACTGAAGCTTTCTTT. As protein: CASSPGTGETEAFF.

The chain employs TRBV7-6 and TRBJ1-4; D is uncertain. The CDR3 sequence is 13 residues long. The ends were cut back, 5 bases at V and 3 bases at J, with 7 bases in the middle. Germline lookup yields CDR1 SGHVS and CDR2 FNYEAQ. The CDR3 protein is CASSRVPNEKLFF. CDR3 in DNA: TGTGCCAGCAGCCGTGTCCCTAATGAAAAACTGTTTTTT. Together with reference TRBV7-6 and TRBJ1-4, the CDR3 gives the full variable domain: GAGVSQSPRYKVTKRGQDVALRCDPISGHVSLYWYRQALGQGPEFLTYFNYEAQQDKSGLPNDRFSAERPEGSISTLTIQRTEQRDSAMYRCASSRVPNEKLFFGSGTQLSVL.

This rearrangement joins TRBV7-2 to TRBJ1-5; TRBD1 aligns across 9 bases. CDR1 is SGHTA, CDR2 FQGNSA, per germline. The CDR3 runs 14 residues. The V and J ends lost 1 base and 7 bases, in that order; junction bases with no gene match: 2. CDR3 residues: CASSLGGTGQPQHF. In DNA form, the CDR3 reads TGTGCCAGCAGCTTAGGAGGGACAGGGCAGCCCCAGCATTTT.

The chain couples TRBV7-2 to TRBJ1-5, with D possibly TRBD1 on 6 matching bases. V dropped 5 bases and J dropped 0 bases, with 14 bases sitting between them. This CDR3 has 16 residues. Germline loops: CDR1 SGHTA, CDR2 FQGNSA. CDR3 sequence (DNA): TGTGCCAGCAGCCCCGACAGGCTCTATAGCAATCAGCCCCAGCATTTT. The encoded protein is CASSPDRLYSNQPQHF.

The chain recombines TRBV9 with TRBJ2-2; the match to TRBD2 covers 13 bases. The V segment lost 0 bases and the J segment 8 bases; nucleotides outside the gene matches: 13. The CDR3 is made up of 19 amino acids. Per germline, CDR1 SGDLS and CDR2 YYNGEE. The CDR3, as DNA: TGTGCCAGCAGCGTAGAGCGCCACGGACTAGCGGGAGTGACAGGGGAGCTGTTTTTT. As protein: CASSVERHGLAGVTGELFF.

The V call is TRBV7-9, the J call TRBJ2-1, with a possible D match to TRBD1 (6 bases). This CDR3 is 15 amino acids long. The V and J ends lost 5 bases and 0 bases respectively, with 11 bases between them. The V gene's germline CDR1 is SEHNR and CDR2 FQNEAQ (reference sequence). CDR3 amino acids: CASSHGQSSYNEQFF. The DNA of the CDR3 is TGTGCCAGCAGCCACGGACAGAGCTCCTACAATGAGCAGTTCTTC.

This chain joins TRBV28 and TRBJ2-7, with 7 bases aligning to TRBD1. V was clipped by 3 bases and J by 0 bases; unmatched bases: 14. Germline values: CDR1 MDHEN, CDR2 SYDVKM. The CDR3 consists of 18 residues. CDR3 bases: TGTGCCAGCAGTTTCTCGAGACAGGGTGTCCTCCCCTCCTACGAGCAGTACTTC. It is translated as CASSFSRQGVLPSYEQYF.

This sequence joins TRBV9 and TRBJ2-1; 12 bases line up with TRBD2. There are 14 residues in the CDR3. In germline, CDR1 is SGDLS, CDR2 YYNGEE. V shed 7 bases and J 9 bases; nucleotides not matched to a gene: 8. The CDR3 sequence is CASGRLAGASEQFF. The CDR3 DNA reads TGTGCCAGCGGTCGACTAGCGGGAGCTAGTGAGCAGTTCTTC.

This chain joins TRBV21-1 and TRBJ1-5. TRBV21-1 is given as a pseudogene. This CDR3 is 20 amino acids long. The CDR3 coding sequence is TGTGCCAGCAGCAAAGCGGGGTCGGACTTCGACGGTAGAGGCAATCAGCCCCAGCATTTT. This encodes CASSKAGSDFDGRGNQPQHF.

The chain links TRBV19 to TRBJ2-7; D is possibly TRBD1 (6 bases). CDR1 LNHDA and CDR2 SQIVND come from the germline V gene (reference sequence). The CDR3 is made up of 14 amino acids. V was trimmed by 5 bases and J by 2 bases, leaving 13 bases between them. Here the CDR3 DNA reads TGTGCCAGTAGTCTGGACCAGGGGACCTACGAGCAGTACTTC. Translated: CASSLDQGTYEQYF.

In its sample, this clone was seen once. The rearrangement uses TRBV10-3 and TRBJ2-3; 13 bases fit TRBD2. The germline V gene has CDR1 ENHRY and CDR2 SYGVKD. After removal of 4 bases from V and 2 bases from J, the junction contained 12 bases not matched to a gene. This CDR3 is built from 19 residues. This chain's CDR3 is CAISATGTSGMGATDTQYF. The CDR3 region has the DNA TGTGCCATCAGTGCCACCGGGACTAGCGGGATGGGGGCCACAGATACGCAGTATTTT.

V usage is TRBV19 and J usage is TRBJ1-5; 7 bases align to TRBD1. Germline V CDR1 and CDR2: LNHDA, SQIVND (reference sequence). This CDR3 has 14 residues. V lost 4 bases and J lost 7; bases outside the gene matches: 7. CDR3 nucleotides: TGTGCCAGTAGTAATGACAGGGTCTGGCAGCCCCAGCATTTT. Its protein product is CASSNDRVWQPQHF.

On this clone itself: This specimen includes other DNA sequences encoding the same CDR3. V gene TRBV7-9 combines with J gene TRBJ2-7, with 10 bases matching TRBD1. The J segment lost 7 bases and the V segment lost 6 bases, leaving 9 bases of the junction unmatched. Germline values: CDR1 SEHNR, CDR2 FQNEAQ (reference sequence). The CDR3 covers 14 residues. CDR3 DNA: TGTGCCAGCAGTCCCGGGACAGGGGTTCGGGAGCAGTACTTC. Protein sequence: CASSPGTGVREQYF.

This clone has only a few counts. The chain links TRBV19 to TRBJ1-5; no clear D. V lost 4 bases and J 4 bases, leaving 5 bases between the germline ends. CDR3 length equals 12 residues. Germline loops: CDR1 LNHDA, CDR2 SQIVND (reference sequence). CDR3 coding DNA: TGTGCCAGTAGTAATCGTAATCAGCCCCAGCATTTT. This encodes CASSNRNQPQHF.

This chain links TRBV7-3 with TRBJ2-1; TRBD2 matches at 8 bases. V gave up 2 bases and J gave up 1 base; unmatched junction bases: 1. CDR1 SGHTA and CDR2 FQGTGA come from the germline V gene. CDR3 length equals 15 residues. This chain's CDR3 is CASSLLAGSYNEQFF. CDR3 nucleotide sequence: TGTGCCAGCAGCTTATTAGCGGGATCCTACAATGAGCAGTTCTTC.

This clone was recorded a few times. The rearrangement uses TRBV7-9 and TRBJ1-3; D is uncertain. Deletions cut 2 bases from V and 3 bases from J, with 5 bases between. Looked up from germline, CDR1 is SEHNR and CDR2 is FQNEAQ (reference sequence). The CDR3 totals 13 residues. The CDR3 DNA reads TGTGCCAGCAGCTTATTCGGTGGAAACACCATATATTTT. Protein sequence: CASSLFGGNTIYF. The full variable domain, its missing parts supplied by reference TRBV7-9 and TRBJ1-3, is DTGVSQNPRHKITKRGQNVTFRCDPISEHNRLYWYRQTLGQGPEFLTYFQNEAQLEKSRLLSDRFSAERPKGSFSTLEIQRTEQGDSAMYLCASSLFGGNTIYFGEGSWLTVV.

The chain couples TRBV5-8 to TRBJ2-5; 11 nucleotides align to TRBD2. The CDR3 extends over 15 amino acids. V shed 7 bases and J 2 bases; nucleotides not matched to a gene: 7. The germline V gene encodes CDR1 SGHTS and CDR2 YDEGEE. Here the CDR3 DNA reads TGTGCCAGCTCGACTTTAGCGGGAGGGCAAGAGACCCAGTACTTC. Amino acids: CASSTLAGGQETQYF.

The chain combines TRBV27 with TRBJ2-3; D is possibly TRBD2 (5 bases). Trimming took 6 bases from V and 6 from J, leaving 16 bases between them. CDR1 is MNHEY and CDR2 is SMNVEV in the germline V gene (reference sequence). This CDR3 has 14 amino acids. As DNA, the CDR3 is TGTGCCAGCAGCCGGGTGGGAGCCGCGGATACGCAGTATTTT. Protein: CASSRVGAADTQYF.